This T cell receptor (beta chain) was retrieved from a study of blood T cells in healthy people across ages. Study-wide results and caveats: A roughly linear age-dependent decrease characterized TCR beta diversity per million T cells.

A remark on this clonotype: Its specificity is unknown.

Using a J-beta primer mix together with a sample-barcoded 5' primer, a second PCR was run for roughly 7 to 12 cycles. Each of the cDNA molecules was tagged by a template-switch adaptor with 12 random nucleotides. Using its own MiXCR run on the 5' RACE reads, TCRdb lists one record per CDR3 protein. The data show 700,000 to 1,000,000 distinct CDR3 sequences, around two fifths seen once. There are 12 residues in the CDR3. CDR1 and CDR2 from the germline V gene are GTSNPN and SVGIG (reference sequence). Material: blood. The TCR comes from a man in his sixties in good health. V is TRBV30 and J is TRBJ2-5, with no clear D. The end of the DNA aligns better with TRBJ2-7, so the J call may be wrong. This CDR3 is CAWSALANEQYF. CDR3 DNA: TGTGCCTGGAGTGCACTCGCGAACGAGCAGTACTTC.